This T cell receptor (beta chain) is from a study of T cell responses to AZD1222 COVID-19 vaccine. Study background: Pooling covered second doses at about 4 or about 12 weeks. Study-level points and caveats: Donors in the cohort were predominantly white British and more often female, and clonal diversity was possibly underestimated. The span of vaccine-associated CD4 TCRs extended across spike, with dominance at 160-218 and 743-854.

Only a few counts were recorded for this clone. Its antigen is not identified. Generated by immunoSEQ multiplex PCR, the TCRdb table keeps only in-frame clones and is missing some. The data contain 57,000 or so clones, approximately 80% of them singletons. Germline values: CDR1 SGHDT, CDR2 YYEEEE. The V gene lost 2 bases and the J gene lost 10 bases, with 12 bases spanning the gap. CDR3 size: 12 residues. The sequencing here drew on peripheral blood, taken on day 0 of AZD1222 vaccination. J is TRBJ1-1 and V is TRBV5-6; D may be TRBD1 (5 bases). The sequence derives from an adult in good health. CDR3: CASSFRGGGAFF. The DNA of the CDR3 is TGTGCCAGCAGCTTTCGGGGCGGAGGAGCTTTCTTT.